This TCR beta chain was observed in a study of CD8 T cells in Susac syndrome. CD8+ and CD4+ T cells from blood underwent TCR beta sequencing. CD8+ and CD4+ T cells were negatively isolated; TEMRA cells were FACS-enriched. This clonotype has only a few counts. The RNA, about 0.45 to 1 ug, was put through reverse transcription using random hexamers. TCRdb recomputed calls from the immunoSEQ multiplex PCR reads with MiXCR, one row per CDR3 protein. The sample lists about 300,000 distinct CDR3 sequences; 75% to 90% were seen once. This TCR was sampled from a human donor with multiple sclerosis. The sequencing input was CD8+ T cells from PBMCs.

CDR3: CASSPTLPYNEQFF. The CDR3 nucleotides are TGTGCCAGTAGTCCAACCCTTCCCTACAATGAGCAGTTCTTC. The rearrangement joins TRBV19 to TRBJ2-1; D not certain. The CDR3 length is 14 residues. From germline, CDR1 is LNHDA and CDR2 SQIVND (reference sequence). Trimming took off 5 bases at V and 2 bases at J, with 10 bases between the two ends.